These T cell receptor beta chains were read from a single sample in a study of cytomegalovirus exposure and HLA in healthy donors. Measured with immunoSEQ multiplex PCR; TCRdb has only the in-frame clones, and not every one. The table records 100,000 to 150,000 clones, around 95% of them present only once. Sequenced input: PBMCs. These receptors were collected from a man aged 18 to 30 in good health and CMV-seronegative. Both conserved end residues are part of each CDR3. The D gene is left open where the match is weak. Clone size, where shown, is once, few, many, or a class for clones that have expanded.

>TRBJ1-5|TRBV4-3|-|-
TGCGCCAGCAGCCAAGCCCCGGGTGGCAATCAGCCCCAGCATTTT
CASSQAPGGNQPQHF
>TRBJ1-4|TRBV7-8|few|-
TGTGCCAGCAGCCCGGAGGCTGAAAAACTGTTTTTT
CASSPEAEKLFF
>TRBJ2-7|TRBV27|-|TRBD2
TGTGCCAGCAGTTTAGCGGGAGCCTCCTACGAGCAGTACTTC
CASSLAGASYEQYF
>TRBJ2-5|TRBV4-1|-|TRBD1
TGCGCCAGCAGCCAAGATGGGACAGGGGGATCGGAGACCCAGTACTTC
CASSQDGTGGSETQYF
>TRBJ2-1|TRBV6-4|-|TRBD2
TGTGCCAGCAGTGACCTAGCGGGTACCCACAATGAGCAGTTCTTC
CASSDLAGTHNEQFF
>TRBJ2-7|TRBV28|-|-
TGTGCCAGCAGAGCCGACAGAAACTCCTACGAGCAGTACTTC
CASRADRNSYEQYF
>TRBJ2-7|TRBV4-1|-|-
TGCGCCAGCAGCCAGGGGAGACAGGCCAGTCGCTACGAGCAGTACTTC
CASSQGRQASRYEQYF
>TRBJ1-4|TRBV25-1|-|-
TGTGCCAGCAGTGAATTAGGGGCACAGGCCCCGGCTAATGAAAAACTGTTTTTT
CASSELGAQAPANEKLFF
>TRBJ2-7|TRBV7-9|-|TRBD1
TGTGCCACCCGGGACAGGGACTACGAGCAGTACTTC
CATRDRDYEQYF
>TRBJ1-3|TRBV29-1|once|-
TGCAGCGTTGAAAGAGCGGAGTCCTCTGGAAACACCATATATTTT
CSVERAESSGNTIYF
>TRBJ1-1|TRBV6-5|-|-
TGTGCCAGCCGGCGGGGGGGCGATGAAGCTTTCTTT
CASRRGGDEAFF
>TRBJ2-1|TRBV19|-|-
TGTGCCAGTAGTTTATCCACGAGCTCCTACAATGAGCAGTTCTTC
CASSLSTSSYNEQFF
>TRBJ1-4|TRBV7-2|-|-
TGTGCCAGCAGCTTAGGACTCACAAAACTGTTTTTT
CASSLGLTKLFF
>TRBJ1-2|TRBV5-4|-|TRBD1
TGTGCCAGCAGCTTGAGGACAGGGAGAAACTATGGCTACACCTTC
CASSLRTGRNYGYTF
>TRBJ2-5|TRBV29-1|once|TRBD2
TGCAGCGCCCTCGAGGGAGGGTCCGTCGGCGAGACCCAGTACTTC
CSALEGGSVGETQYF
>TRBJ2-3|TRBV9|-|TRBD2
TGTGCCAGCAGCCCGACTAGCGGGAGCCCAGATACGCAGTATTTT
CASSPTSGSPDTQYF
>TRBJ1-3|TRBV4-3|-|-
TGCGCCAGCAGCCAAGCCACTGCCTCGTCTGGAAACACCATATATTTT
CASSQATASSGNTIYF
>TRBJ2-3|TRBV6-5|-|-
TGTGCCAGCATCTCCCTTGGCGGGAAAACGCAGTATTTT
CASISLGGKTQYF
>TRBJ2-1|TRBV5-4|-|-
TGTGCCAGCAGCTTGGGGAGGACCTCCTACAATGAGCAGTTCTTC
CASSLGRTSYNEQFF
>TRBJ1-5|TRBV19|-|TRBD1
TGTGCCAGTAGAAGGACAGGGGACAATCAGCCCCAGCATTTT
CASRRTGDNQPQHF
>TRBJ2-7|TRBV27|-|-
TGTGCCAGCCGAGAAATTTTGGCGGACAGTAATGGCTACGAGCAGTACTTC
CASREILADSNGYEQYF
>TRBJ2-1|TRBV27|-|TRBD2
TGTGCCAGCAGTACTCCGGGACTAGCGGACAATGAGCAGTTCTTC
CASSTPGLADNEQFF
>TRBJ2-7|TRBV27|-|-
TGTGCCAGCAGTTTAGCTGGACGGGGCTACGAGCAGTACTTC
CASSLAGRGYEQYF
>TRBJ2-3|TRBV7-9|-|TRBD1
TGTGCCAGCAGCCGGACAGGGGGTACGACAGATACGCAGTATTTT
CASSRTGGTTDTQYF
>TRBJ2-7|TRBV2|-|-
TGTGCCAGCTGTATTGCAGGTCAGTCCTACGAGCAGTACTTC
CASCIAGQSYEQYF
>TRBJ1-2|TRBV28|-|-
TGTGCCAGCAGGTTTCAGGCTCGCTATGGCTACACCTTC
CASRFQARYGYTF
>TRBJ2-3|TRBV11-2|-|TRBD2
TGTGCCAGCAGTTCAGTCGGGGGGAGGACAGATACGCAGTATTTT
CASSSVGGRTDTQYF
>TRBJ1-1|TRBV6-5|-|TRBD1
TGTGCCAGCAGTTCCCTTAACAGGGGAAGGAACACTGAAGCTTTCTTT
CASSSLNRGRNTEAFF
>TRBJ2-1|TRBV7-9|once|-
TGTGCCAGCAGCTTAGCGGCAGGCAATGAGCAGTTCTTC
CASSLAAGNEQFF
>TRBJ2-7|TRBV6-6|-|-
TGTGCCAGCAGCGAGTCGGGACACTACTACGAGCAGTACTTC
CASSESGHYYEQYF
>TRBJ2-7|TRBV27|-|TRBD1
TGTGCCAGCAGTTTAGTATGGGGACAGGGGTTGTACGAGCAGTACTTC
CASSLVWGQGLYEQYF
>TRBJ2-3|TRBV28|-|TRBD2
TGTGCCAGCAGTTCCGGACTAGCGGGAGAACGAGGCGATACGCAGTATTTT
CASSSGLAGERGDTQYF
>TRBJ1-2|TRBV6-5|-|-
TGTGCCAGCAGTTCTGGACAGAAATCGAATGGCTACACCTTC
CASSSGQKSNGYTF
>TRBJ2-2|TRBV29-1|once|-
TGCAGCGTTGAAATGCCGGAGAGAGGGACCGGGGAGCTGTTTTTT
CSVEMPERGTGELFF
>TRBJ1-2|TRBV4-1|-|-
TGCGCCAGCAGCCAACTAGCGGCAGGGACCTATGGCTACACCTTC
CASSQLAAGTYGYTF
>TRBJ1-3|TRBV18|-|-
TGTGCCAGCCCTGCACAGTACTCTGGAAACACCATATATTTT
CASPAQYSGNTIYF
>TRBJ2-6|TRBV7-6|-|TRBD2
TGTGCCAGCAGCTTAGCCCCCGGCGGGGGGGGCGAGACTTTC
CASSLAPGGGGETF
>TRBJ2-1|TRBV14|-|TRBD2
TGTGCCAGCAGCCCGTCTCTACTAGCGGGAGTGAGCAATGAGCAGTTCTTC
CASSPSLLAGVSNEQFF
>TRBJ2-7|TRBV11-2|-|-
TGTGCCAGCGTCCCGGGCTGGGGAGGTTCCTACGAGCAGTACTTC
CASVPGWGGSYEQYF
>TRBJ1-2|TRBV5-5|-|TRBD1
TGTGCCAGCAGCTTGGAACAGGGGGTTGTCTACACCTTC
CASSLEQGVVYTF
>TRBJ1-4|TRBV7-2|-|-
TGTGCCAGCAGCTTAGCCGTGTATGGGAGACGGAGCCATAATGAAAAACTGTTTTTT
CASSLAVYGRRSHNEKLFF
>TRBJ1-4|TRBV4-1|-|-
TGCGCCAGCAGCCTCCTTCAGGGGTCGGGCGAAAAACTGTTTTTT
CASSLLQGSGEKLFF
>TRBJ1-1|TRBV7-2|few|-
TGTGCCAGCAGCCCACAGAGTTACACTGAAGCTTTCTTT
CASSPQSYTEAFF
>TRBJ2-1|TRBV27|-|-
TGTGCCAGCAGTTTAAGGGGTCCCTACAATGAGCAGTTCTTC
CASSLRGPYNEQFF
>TRBJ2-7|TRBV14|-|TRBD2
TGTGCCAGCAGCCTTCTACTAGCGGGAGATCACGAGCAGTACTTC
CASSLLLAGDHEQYF
>TRBJ2-7|TRBV6-6|-|-
TGTGCCAGCAGTCGACAGGGAGGAGGCTACGAGCAGTACTTC
CASSRQGGGYEQYF
>TRBJ2-1|TRBV14|-|TRBD2
TGTGCCAGCAGCCAAGCCGGGACTAGCGCGAACAATGAGCAGTTCTTC
CASSQAGTSANNEQFF
>TRBJ2-1|TRBV7-6|-|-
TGTGCCAGCAGCTTCGAGTCTGTAGATGAGCAGTTCTTC
CASSFESVDEQFF
>TRBJ2-1|TRBV28|-|-
TGTGCCAGCAGCCCATGGACAGACTCCTACAATGAGCAGTTCTTC
CASSPWTDSYNEQFF
>TRBJ2-7|TRBV19|-|TRBD2
TGTGCCAGTAGTACCGGACTAGCTACCTACGAGCAGTACTTC
CASSTGLATYEQYF
>TRBJ2-6|TRBV4-3|-|TRBD2
TGCGCCAGCAGCCAGTCTCTAGCGGGGATCTCTGGGGCCAACGTCCTGACTTTC
CASSQSLAGISGANVLTF
>TRBJ2-7|TRBV19|-|TRBD2
TGTGCCAGTAGTACTACTAGCGGGAGGGAGTACGAGCAGTACTTC
CASSTTSGREYEQYF
>TRBJ2-1|TRBV9|-|TRBD2
TGTGCCAGCAGCGTAGATGGCGGGAGGGCCGATGAGCAGTTCTTC
CASSVDGGRADEQFF
>TRBJ2-4|TRBV27|-|-
TGTGCCGCTGCCAGAATTCAGTACTTC
CAAARIQYF
>TRBJ2-1|TRBV6-1|-|TRBD1
TGTGCCAGCAGTGATCTGGGACAGGGGATATGGTATGAGCAGTTCTTC
CASSDLGQGIWYEQFF